The T cell receptor beta chain described here comes from a study of post-analysis software for immune sequencing data. Overall study findings and caveats: Patients used four to six TRBV segments, including TRBV5-6, TRBV5-1 and TRBV20-1, more often than controls.

Unique molecular identifiers were carried by the TCR beta cDNA libraries. MiXCR was run by TCRdb on the PCR reads, yielding one entry per CDR3 protein. Of roughly 800,000 distinct CDR3 sequences in the sample, 25% to 30% are singletons; the top ten hold approximately 0.6%. The germline V gene encodes CDR1 ENHRY and CDR2 SYGVKD. The germline V and J ends were trimmed by 4 bases and 5 bases, with 13 bases remaining between them. There are 14 residues in the CDR3. As concerns this clonotype: The antigen is unknown.

The chain couples TRBV10-3 to TRBJ2-3; D might be TRBD1 (5 bases). The material sequenced was blood. This TCR was sampled from a girl between 10 and 17 years old with multiple sclerosis. CDR3 coding DNA: TGTGCCATCAGTGGGATAGGGGCTAGAGATACGCAGTATTTT. Protein sequence: CAISGIGARDTQYF.